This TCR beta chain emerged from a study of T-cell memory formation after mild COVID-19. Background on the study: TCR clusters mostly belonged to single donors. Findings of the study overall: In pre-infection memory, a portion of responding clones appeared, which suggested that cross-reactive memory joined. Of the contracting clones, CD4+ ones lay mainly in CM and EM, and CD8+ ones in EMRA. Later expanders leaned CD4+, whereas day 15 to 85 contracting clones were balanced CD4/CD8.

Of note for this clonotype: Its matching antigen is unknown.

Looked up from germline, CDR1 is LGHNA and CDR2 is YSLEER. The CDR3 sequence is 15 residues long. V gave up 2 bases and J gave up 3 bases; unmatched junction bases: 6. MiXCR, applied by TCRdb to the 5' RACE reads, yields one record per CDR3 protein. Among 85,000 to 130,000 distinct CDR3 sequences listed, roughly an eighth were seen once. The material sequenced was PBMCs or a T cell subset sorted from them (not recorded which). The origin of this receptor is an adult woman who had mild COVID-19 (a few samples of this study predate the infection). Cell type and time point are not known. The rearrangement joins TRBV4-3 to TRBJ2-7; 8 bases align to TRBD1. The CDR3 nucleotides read TGCGCCAGCAGCCAATGGACAGGGCTTTACTACGAGCAGTACTTC. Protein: CASSQWTGLYYEQYF.